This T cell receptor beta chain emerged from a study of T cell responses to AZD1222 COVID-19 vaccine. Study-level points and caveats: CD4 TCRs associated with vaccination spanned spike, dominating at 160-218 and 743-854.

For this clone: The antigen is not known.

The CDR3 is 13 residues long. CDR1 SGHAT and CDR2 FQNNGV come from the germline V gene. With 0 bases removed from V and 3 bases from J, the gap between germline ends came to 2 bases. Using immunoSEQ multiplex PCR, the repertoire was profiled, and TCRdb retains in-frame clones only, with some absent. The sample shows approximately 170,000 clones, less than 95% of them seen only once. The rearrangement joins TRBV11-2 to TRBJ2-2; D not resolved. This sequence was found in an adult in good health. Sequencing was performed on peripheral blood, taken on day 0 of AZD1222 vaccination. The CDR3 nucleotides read TGTGCCAGCAGCTTAGATTACACCGGGGAGCTGTTTTTT. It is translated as CASSLDYTGELFF.